The following is a T cell receptor beta chain sequence with its context. Some clones are missing from TCRdb's copy, which holds only in-frame ones; the method was immunoSEQ multiplex PCR. The table includes some 200,000 clones, more than 75% detected once. The data are from a study of blood T cell repertoires in COVID-19. Germline-derived CDR1 and CDR2 are DFQATT and SNEGSKA (reference sequence). V lost 1 base, J lost 10 bases, and 5 bases lay in between. This CDR3 contains 10 residues. This chain uses TRBV20-1 with TRBJ2-4; D remains ambiguous. Material: peripheral blood. This TCR came from an older man with acute or convalescent COVID-19. The CDR3 nucleotides are TGCAGTGCTAGAGCGCGGATTCAGTACTTC. Protein sequence: CSARARIQYF.